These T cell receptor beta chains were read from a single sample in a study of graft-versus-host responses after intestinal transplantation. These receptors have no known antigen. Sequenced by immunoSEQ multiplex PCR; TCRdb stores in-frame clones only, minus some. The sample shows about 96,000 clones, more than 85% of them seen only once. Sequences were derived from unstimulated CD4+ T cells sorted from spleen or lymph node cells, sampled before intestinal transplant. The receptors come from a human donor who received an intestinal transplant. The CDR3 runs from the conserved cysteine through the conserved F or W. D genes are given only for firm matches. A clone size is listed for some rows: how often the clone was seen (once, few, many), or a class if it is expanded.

TGTGCCACCTCAAGCGGGGGGATTAAAGGCGGGGAGCTGTTTTTT CATSSGGIKGGELFF . TRBD2 TRBJ2-2 15 TRBV6-1
TGTGCCAGCAGCTTTAGCTTAGCGTGGACTAACTACGAGCAGTACTTC CASSFSLAWTNYEQYF . . TRBJ2-7 16 TRBV12-1
TGCGCCACCCGACAGCCAACGAACACCGGGGAGCTGTTTTTT CATRQPTNTGELFF . . TRBJ2-2 14 TRBV5-1
TGTGCCTGGAGTCAGGGCTACACTGAAGCTTTCTTT CAWSQGYTEAFF once . TRBJ1-1 12 TRBV30
TGTGCCAGCAGCTTACGGGATTCACCCCTCCACTTT CASSLRDSPLHF . . TRBJ1-6 12 TRBV7-9
TGTGCCAGCTCACCATTCCAGGCGGGCGGGACTGAAGCTTTCTTT CASSPFQAGGTEAFF . . TRBJ1-1 15 TRBV18
TGCGCCAGCAGCCAAGGTGCGGGACTAGCGGGGGAGACCCAGTACTTC CASSQGAGLAGETQYF . TRBD2 TRBJ2-5 16 TRBV4-1
TGTGCCAGCGCGGGGGGAAGAGAGACCCAGTACTTC CASAGGRETQYF . TRBD2 TRBJ2-5 12 TRBV2
TGTGCCAGCTCACCACGGACTAGCACAGATACGCAGTATTTT CASSPRTSTDTQYF . . TRBJ2-3 14 TRBV18
TGTGCCAGTAGTATTGGACAGGGCAATGAGCAGTTCTTC CASSIGQGNEQFF . TRBD1 TRBJ2-1 13 TRBV19
TGTGCCAGCAGCTTCGTGGCCCGGGACATGAACACTGAAGCTTTCTTT CASSFVARDMNTEAFF . . TRBJ1-1 16 TRBV7-2
TGTGCCAGCAGCTCCCGAACCGGGACAGGGACCGAGACCCAGTACTTC CASSSRTGTGTETQYF . TRBD1 TRBJ2-5 16 TRBV5-4
TGCGCCAGCAGCTTGGGCAGCACCGGGGAGCTGTTTTTT CASSLGSTGELFF . . TRBJ2-2 13 TRBV5-1
TGCGCCAGCAGGGAAGCGGGGGGGGCCTACAATGAGCAGTTCTTC CASREAGGAYNEQFF . TRBD2 TRBJ2-1 15 TRBV10-1
TGTGCCAGCAGCTCTAACCTACAGGGGTTTAGCTCTGGAAACACCATATATTTT CASSSNLQGFSSGNTIYF few TRBD1 TRBJ1-3 18 TRBV7-6
TGTGCCAGCAGCCAAGATCCATTCTACGAGCAGTACTTC CASSQDPFYEQYF . . TRBJ2-7 13 TRBV4-2
TGTGCCTGGAGCTCAGGGGTAAGCAATCAGCCCCAGCATTTT CAWSSGVSNQPQHF . . TRBJ1-5 14 TRBV30
TGTGCCAGCAGCTTAACACCTGATCACAGGACTGAAGCTTTCTTT CASSLTPDHRTEAFF few . TRBJ1-1 15 TRBV7-9
TGTGCCAGCAGTGAAAAGGCTTCAAGCCTGGCGGGCCAAGAGACCCAGTACTTC CASSEKASSLAGQETQYF . . TRBJ2-5 18 TRBV25-1
TGTGCCACCAGCAAAAACAGGGGACCCACAGATACGCAGTATTTT CATSKNRGPTDTQYF . TRBD1 TRBJ2-3 15 TRBV15
TGTGCCAGCAGTTACTCGACAGGGGGATCCGAGCAGTACTTC CASSYSTGGSEQYF . TRBD1 TRBJ2-7 14 TRBV6-5
TGCGCCAGCAGCTGGGGGACAGACACTGAAGCTTTCTTT CASSWGTDTEAFF . TRBD1 TRBJ1-1 13 TRBV5-1
TGTGCCAGCAGCCTAGGACTAGACGGGTACGAGCAGTACTTC CASSLGLDGYEQYF . TRBD2 TRBJ2-7 14 TRBV7-9
TGTGCCAGCAGCCTTGATGCTCGCGGGGGCCGGAACACCGGGGAGCTGTTTTTT CASSLDARGGRNTGELFF . . TRBJ2-2 18 TRBV5-4
TGTGCCTGGAGTTTGGGACAGAACACCGGGGAGCTGTTTTTT CAWSLGQNTGELFF . . TRBJ2-2 14 TRBV30
TGTGCCAGCAGCGTAAATAGGAACACTGAAGCTTTCTTT CASSVNRNTEAFF once . TRBJ1-1 13 TRBV9
TGTGCCACCAGCAGAGACCCTAGCGGGAGTGATGAGCAGTTCTTC CATSRDPSGSDEQFF . TRBD2 TRBJ2-1 15 TRBV15
TGCGCCAGCAGCACCGGACTAGCGGGAGGCACCGGGGAGCTGTTTTTT CASSTGLAGGTGELFF . TRBD2 TRBJ2-2 16 TRBV5-1
TGTGCCAGCAGGACCCAAGCGGGATGGGAGACCCAGTACTTC CASRTQAGWETQYF . TRBD2 TRBJ2-5 14 TRBV2
TGTGCCAGCAGTTCCCCCGGAGTCTCTAACTATGGCTACACCTTC CASSSPGVSNYGYTF . . TRBJ1-2 15 TRBV6-5
TGTGCCTGGAGTGGAGGGGTCGGGGGGTACTACGAGCAGTACTTC CAWSGGVGGYYEQYF . TRBD2 TRBJ2-7 15 TRBV30
TGCGCCAGCAGCTTACAGGGGGCCTATAATTCACCCCTCCACTTT CASSLQGAYNSPLHF . TRBD1 TRBJ1-6 15 TRBV5-1
TGCACCAGCAGCCAAGTTCCCAGCGGGAGGGTCTACAATGAGCAGTTCTTC CTSSQVPSGRVYNEQFF . . TRBJ2-1 17 TRBV1
TGTGCCAGCAGCCCGGGACAGGGGGTAACCAATCAGCCCCAGCATTTT CASSPGQGVTNQPQHF . TRBD1 TRBJ1-5 16 TRBV4-1
TGCGCCAGCAGCTCATTCGGGGGGGGCTACGAGCAGTACTTC CASSSFGGGYEQYF . TRBD2 TRBJ2-7 14 TRBV5-1
TGTGCCAGCAGGGCCCGACAGGGTGCAGATACGCAGTATTTT CASRARQGADTQYF . TRBD1 TRBJ2-3 14 TRBV6-1
TGTGCCAGCAGCTTCACTAGCGGGGTGATCGGCGAGCAGTACTTC CASSFTSGVIGEQYF . TRBD2 TRBJ2-7 15 TRBV7-2
TGTGCCAGCAGTGTGGTCAGTCCAGATACGCAGTATTTT CASSVVSPDTQYF . . TRBJ2-3 13 TRBV6-1
TGTGCCACCAGCGGAACAGGGGGCTCAGAGACCCAGTACTTC CATSGTGGSETQYF . TRBD1 TRBJ2-5 14 TRBV15
TGTGCCTGGAGTAAAGACAGTAGCTATGGCTACACCTTC CAWSKDSSYGYTF . . TRBJ1-2 13 TRBV30
TGTGCCAGCAGTTCACCCGGGACAGGGATTCGAAACACCATATATTTT CASSSPGTGIRNTIYF . TRBD1 TRBJ1-3 16 TRBV28
TGTGCCAGCAGCAATAGCAATCAGCCCCAGCATTTT CASSNSNQPQHF . . TRBJ1-5 12 TRBV27
TGTGCCAGTAGTCCCTTCGGGTGGGGGGGCCTTGGTTCAGATACGCAGTATTTT CASSPFGWGGLGSDTQYF . . TRBJ2-3 18 TRBV19